This T cell receptor beta chain was recovered during a study of CD4 T cells in relation to SARS-CoV-2 and coronaviruses. Per the germline V gene, CDR1 is SGHVS and CDR2 is FQNEAQ. Trimming left V 1 base short and J 0 bases short, with 13 bases between. This CDR3 is built from 17 residues. Turning to this clone: Its target is not known.

Cryopreserved PBMCs were CD4-enriched, then split into naive and memory cells. The table came from immunoSEQ multiplex PCR; TCRdb's copy has only in-frame clones and leaves some out. The sample shows roughly 45,000 clones, around 80% of them seen only once. Sequencing input: naive CD4+ T cells from PBMCs, cultured in vitro. Described subset: naive CD4+ T cells isolated by negative enrichment. This receptor was taken from an adult with COVID-19. V gene TRBV7-8 combines with J gene TRBJ1-3; D gene ambiguous. CDR3 DNA sequence: TGTGCCAGCAGCTTAGTACCGGAAGATTCCTCTGGAAACACCATATATTTT. It specifies CASSLVPEDSSGNTIYF. The variable domain in full, with the rest retrieved from reference TRBV7-8 and TRBJ1-3, is GAGVSQSPRYKVAKRGQDVALRCDPISGHVSLFWYQQALGQGPEFLTYFQNEAQLDKSGLPSDRFFAERPEGSVSTLKIQRTQQEDSAVYLCASSLVPEDSSGNTIYFGEGSWLTVV.